A single sample gave rise to the 23 T cell receptor beta chains below, sequenced in a study of OX40 agonist ivuxolimab in advanced cancers. TCRdb's copy holds only in-frame clones and misses some; the assay was immunoSEQ multiplex PCR. In the table there are about 100,000 clones, approximately 90% of which are singletons. The input for sequencing was CD4+ or CD8+ T cells sorted from blood, taken in a trial of the OX40 agonist ivuxolimab. All receptors come from an adult with an advanced solid tumor such as melanoma, head and neck, liver or kidney cancer.

The rearrangement joins TRBV7-8 to TRBJ2-1; no reliable D call. In germline, CDR1 is SGHVS, CDR2 FQNEAQ. The CDR3 is 12 amino acids. Trimming took 5 bases from V and 10 from J, leaving 12 bases between them. The CDR3 reads CASSAPSREQFF. CDR3 coding DNA: TGTGCCAGCAGCGCCCCGAGCAGAGAGCAGTTCTTC.

Points on this clone: This sample includes further DNA sequences coding for the same CDR3. V and J are TRBV9 and TRBJ2-3, with D uncertain. Germline V gives CDR1 SGDLS, CDR2 YYNGEE. This CDR3 is 15 amino acids long. The V end lost 0 bases, the J end lost 0 bases, and 8 bases lay between the germline ends. The CDR3 nucleotides read TGTGCCAGCAGCGTAGACTTGCCTAGCACAGATACGCAGTATTTT. Its protein product is CASSVDLPSTDTQYF.

The V and J genes are TRBV27 and TRBJ1-4; no definite D call. Germline V gives CDR1 MNHEY, CDR2 SMNVEV (reference sequence). The CDR3 totals 13 residues. V dropped 5 bases and J dropped 6 bases, with 10 bases sitting between them. The CDR3 DNA sequence: TGTGCCAGCAGTGGGCACACGGATGAAAAACTGTTTTTT. This sequence encodes CASSGHTDEKLFF.

V gene TRBV5-1 combines with J gene TRBJ1-1; 8 bases fit TRBD1. The CDR3 runs to 13 residues. With V trimmed by 3 bases and J by 6 bases, 4 bases remained unmatched. Germline assignment: CDR1 SGHRS and CDR2 YFSETQ. CDR3 DNA sequence: TGCGCCAGCAGCTATCAGGGGGCCTCTGAAGCTTTCTTT. This gives the protein CASSYQGASEAFF. The variable domain in full, completed from reference TRBV5-1 and TRBJ1-1, reads KAGVTQTPRYLIKTRGQQVTLSCSPISGHRSVSWYQQTPGQGLQFLFEYFSETQRNKGNFPGRFSGRQFSNSRSEMNVSTLELGDSALYLCASSYQGASEAFFGQGTRLTVV.

The rearrangement links TRBV6-5 to TRBJ2-3; 8 bases align to TRBD2. The CDR3 sequence is 15 residues long. Losses at the gene ends were 8 bases for V and 0 bases for J; bases not matched to a gene: 7. The germline CDR1 and CDR2 sequences are MNHEY and SVGAGI. CDR3 in DNA: TGTGCCAGCGGACGAGCGGGGGCCAGCACAGATACGCAGTATTTT. It codes for CASGRAGASTDTQYF.

The chain recombines TRBV6-6 with TRBJ2-7; no clear D. V lost 5 bases and J lost 2, with 13 bases in between. The CDR3 consists of 14 residues. Germline V gene sequence: CDR1 MNHNY, CDR2 SVGAGI (reference sequence). This chain's CDR3 is CASSVLLGPYEQYF. The CDR3 region has the DNA TGTGCCAGCAGTGTCCTCCTTGGGCCCTACGAGCAGTACTTC.

This sequence joins TRBV6-1 and TRBJ2-7; 8 bases map to TRBD1. Germline loops: CDR1 MNHNS, CDR2 SASEGT. After removal of 6 bases from V and 2 bases from J, the junction contained 6 bases not matched to a gene. The CDR3 is 14 residues long. CDR3 nucleotides: TGTGCCAGCAGGGTGACAGGGGATACCTACGAGCAGTACTTC. It encodes CASRVTGDTYEQYF.

This chain's CDR3 is CASSFYERADGELFF. CDR3 DNA: TGTGCCAGCAGCTTCTATGAGCGGGCGGACGGGGAGCTGTTTTTT. The chain couples TRBV9 to TRBJ2-2; weak D call: TRBD2 (6 bases). CDR3 length: 15 amino acids. Germline V gene sequence: CDR1 SGDLS, CDR2 YYNGEE. V was shortened by 4 bases and J by 7 bases, with 17 bases between the two germline ends.

J is TRBJ2-7 and V is TRBV6-1, with 12 bases lining up with TRBD2. This CDR3 has 17 amino acids. Trimming cost V 6 bases and J 5 bases; bases outside gene matches: 14. The V gene's germline CDR1 is MNHNS and CDR2 SASEGT. CDR3 DNA: TGTGCCAGCAGCGAACCCATGACTAGCGGGGGAGGCCACGAGCAGTACTTC. It encodes CASSEPMTSGGGHEQYF.

V is TRBV7-3 and J is TRBJ2-5; tentatively, D is TRBD1 or TRBD2 (5 bases each). The V end lost 5 bases, the J end lost 4 bases, and 17 bases lay between the germline ends. The CDR3 contains 15 residues. The germline V gene encodes CDR1 SGHTA and CDR2 FQGTGA. As DNA, the CDR3 is TGTGCCAGCAGCCCCTCGGGGCAAAGAGGAGAGACCCAGTACTTC. Its protein product is CASSPSGQRGETQYF. Using reference TRBV7-3 and TRBJ2-5 for the parts outside the CDR3, the full variable domain is GAGVSQTPSNKVTEKGKYVELRCDPISGHTALYWYRQSLGQGPEFLIYFQGTGAADDSGLPNDRFFAVRPEGSVSTLKIQRTERGDSAVYLCASSPSGQRGETQYFGPGTRLLVL.

The J gene is TRBJ2-7, the V gene TRBV6-5; 13 nucleotides line up with TRBD2. Germline assignment: CDR1 MNHEY and CDR2 SVGAGI. The length of the CDR3 is 15 residues. V dropped 6 bases and J dropped 1; count of bases not matched to a gene: 3. This chain's CDR3 is CASSPGLAGSYEQYF. DNA for the CDR3: TGTGCCAGCAGCCCGGGACTAGCGGGGTCCTACGAGCAGTACTTC.

The gene calls are TRBV7-9 and TRBJ1-1; D remains ambiguous. The CDR3 totals 12 residues. CDR1 is SEHNR and CDR2 is FQNEAQ in the germline V gene (reference sequence). The V end lost 5 bases, the J end lost 7 bases, and 11 bases lay between the germline ends. The CDR3 nucleotides read TGTGCCAGCAGCCTTGGCCCTGTTGAAGCTTTCTTT. Its translation: CASSLGPVEAFF. Drawing the rest from reference TRBV7-9 and TRBJ1-1, the complete variable domain is DTGVSQNPRHKITKRGQNVTFRCDPISEHNRLYWYRQTLGQGPEFLTYFQNEAQLEKSRLLSDRFSAERPKGSFSTLEIQRTEQGDSAMYLCASSLGPVEAFFGQGTRLTVV.

The chain links TRBV29-1 to TRBJ1-1; D is unclear. Germline V gene lookup returns CDR1 SQVTM and CDR2 ANQGSEA. The CDR3 runs to 10 residues. V gave up 7 bases and J gave up 3 bases, with 6 bases separating them. CDR3: CSAGDTEAFF. As DNA, the CDR3 is TGCAGCGCCGGGGACACTGAAGCTTTCTTT.

The rearrangement links TRBV30 to TRBJ1-3; 8 positions agree with TRBD1. The CDR3 is 15 amino acids. CDR1 and CDR2 (germline): GTSNPN, SVGIG (reference sequence). Trimming removed 2 bases from V and 4 bases from J; junction bases left unmatched: 7. CDR3 region: CAWSLARGLGNTIYF. CDR3 in DNA: TGTGCCTGGAGTCTAGCCAGGGGGCTCGGAAACACCATATATTTT.

This chain joins TRBV27 and TRBJ1-4, with 11 bases that match TRBD1. The V gene end was trimmed by 6 bases and the J gene end by 8 bases; junction bases not matched to a gene: 20. The CDR3 loop spans 19 amino acids. The germline CDR1 and CDR2 sequences are MNHEY and SMNVEV (reference sequence). The CDR3 DNA follows: TGTGCCAGCAGGATATTTGGGACAGGGGGTGCGATAAGGGAAGAAAAACTGTTTTTT. Residues: CASRIFGTGGAIREEKLFF.

The rearrangement joins TRBV29-1 to TRBJ2-7; 7 bases agree with TRBD2. The CDR3 length is 14 residues. CDR1 and CDR2 (germline): SQVTM, ANQGSEA. Unmatched junction bases numbered 12, after V lost 5 bases and J lost 5 bases. CDR3 bases: TGCAGCGTTCAAACCGGGACTACAACAAACGAGCAGTACTTC. It yields the protein CSVQTGTTTNEQYF.

In this sample, this clone turned up a few times. V usage is TRBV10-2 and J usage is TRBJ2-3; D remains unclear. This CDR3 comprises 15 residues. V was pared by 3 bases and J by 5 bases, with 15 bases between. Germline CDR1 reads WSHSY; CDR2 reads SAAADI. The CDR3 region has the DNA TGCGCCAGCAGTGAAGCTACACGGCAAAGAGATACGCAGTATTTT. Protein: CASSEATRQRDTQYF.

The chain has TRBV5-1 and TRBJ1-2, with a possible D match to TRBD1 (5 bases). The germline V gene has CDR1 SGHRS and CDR2 YFSETQ. V gave up 4 bases and J gave up 3 bases, with 16 bases separating them. The CDR3 loop spans 15 amino acids. The CDR3 DNA follows: TGCGCCAGCAGCCGGGGACTTGGGGGTGACTATGGCTACACCTTC. Translation: CASSRGLGGDYGYTF.

The chain recombines TRBV5-4 with TRBJ2-2; 12 positions match TRBD1. The J segment lost 4 bases and the V segment lost 3 bases, leaving 4 bases of the junction unmatched. Germline V lookup: CDR1 SGHNT, CDR2 YYREEE (reference sequence). The CDR3 extends over 16 amino acids. As DNA, the CDR3 is TGTGCCAGCAGCTGGGGACAGGGGGCATTCACCGGGGAGCTGTTTTTT. Its translation is CASSWGQGAFTGELFF.

The rearrangement links TRBV30 to TRBJ1-5; D might be TRBD1 (6 bases). The CDR3 is 15 amino acids. The germline V and J ends were trimmed by 0 bases and 1 base, with 10 bases remaining between them. Germline V lookup: CDR1 GTSNPN, CDR2 SVGIG (reference sequence). CDR3 region: CAWSVAQGSNQPQHF. CDR3 bases: TGTGCCTGGAGTGTGGCTCAGGGGAGCAATCAGCCCCAGCATTTT.

V and J are TRBV13 and TRBJ2-1; D not certain. This CDR3 spans 13 amino acids. V lost 7 bases and J 2 bases, leaving 9 bases between the germline ends. CDR1 PRHDT and CDR2 FYEKMQ come from the germline V gene (reference sequence). The CDR3 loop reads CASTRNTYNEQFF. The CDR3 nucleotides are TGTGCCAGCACAAGGAATACCTACAATGAGCAGTTCTTC.

The CDR3 here is CASSLKGLNSPLHF. The CDR3 DNA sequence: TGTGCCAGCAGCTTGAAGGGTTTGAATTCACCCCTCCACTTT. The chain uses TRBV5-4 and TRBJ1-6, with D unclear. Germline loops: CDR1 SGHNT, CDR2 YYREEE (reference sequence). The CDR3 has 14 residues. Trimming pared 1 base from V and 7 bases from J, leaving 9 bases between.

This clone was observed a few times. V is TRBV4-1 and J is TRBJ2-7; D remains unclear. Germline V lookup: CDR1 MGHRA, CDR2 YSYEKL. The ends were cut back, 1 base at V and 0 bases at J, with 10 bases in the middle. The CDR3 extends over 15 amino acids. The CDR3 DNA is TGCGCCAGCAGCCAAGCCCCCCCACCCTCCTACGAGCAGTACTTC. Residues: CASSQAPPPSYEQYF.